This T cell receptor beta chain was captured by sequencing in a study of CD8+ T cells in alopecia areata. Study context: The authors scored treated patients' severity by affected scalp percentage. Study-level points and caveats: Mice gave a clearer picture of TCR sharing than patients did, possibly for HLA-related reasons. A single nonresponder leaves the baseline CD8+ expansion link to response uncertain.

Extraction of RNA preceded its reverse transcription into cDNA, which served as the sequencing template. Clones were read by immunoSEQ multiplex PCR, and TCRdb kept only the in-frame ones, dropping some. The repertoire consists of about 190,000 clones, with 64% occurring once and the leading ten covering roughly 4.2%. The length of the CDR3 is 14 residues. The germline gives CDR1 MGHRA, CDR2 YSYEKL. The ends were cut back, 4 bases at V and 8 bases at J, with 16 bases in the middle. Treatment reported: oral pan-JAK inhibitor, 5-10 mg twice daily. Comments on this clone: The antigen is not known.

The sequencing used CD4+ T cells sorted from blood, collected at week 4, from a patient treated with tofacitinib. This TCR was sampled from a human donor with alopecia areata. V and J are TRBV4-1 and TRBJ2-3; a possible D gene is TRBD1 (6 bases). The CDR3 sequence: CASSRGMSGATQYF. The CDR3 nucleotides read TGCGCCAGCAGCCGAGGGATGTCAGGGGCTACGCAGTATTTT.